Each of the 30 T cell receptor beta chains below was sequenced from the same sample in a study of blood T cell repertoires in COVID-19 (dated by TCRdb to 2020 to 2021). Receptor libraries were prepared by the immunoSEQ multiplex PCR assay. TCRdb's version of the immuneACCESS table is confined to in-frame rearrangements and falls short of the full clone set. An unresolved V gene accounts for under half of the shortfall where checked; the remainder is of unknown origin. The sample contains over 200,000 clones, roughly 87% of them found a single time. 10% to 13% of the sample comes from the top ten. Sequencing was done on a sample of PBMCs or T cells enriched from blood (not recorded which). These TCRs come from a man under 40 who had recovered from COVID-19.

The V call is TRBV29-1, the J call TRBJ1-2, with no clear D. Trimming left V 6 bases short and J 2 bases short, with 19 bases between. The CDR3 is 15 residues long. CDR1 is SQVTM and CDR2 is ANQGSEA in the germline V gene. CDR3 nucleotide sequence: TGCAGCGTCGTTCTTGAGGGAATCGCGAACTATGGCTACACCTTC. This gives the protein CSVVLEGIANYGYTF.

This clone was observed once. V and J are TRBV27 and TRBJ2-1, with 11 nucleotides matching TRBD2. Germline CDR1 and CDR2: MNHEY and SMNVEV (reference sequence). V shed 7 bases, J shed 7 bases, and the junction held 3 bases outside the gene matches. This CDR3 is 13 amino acids long. Written as DNA, the CDR3 is TGTGCCAGCAATCCTAGCGGGAGGAATGAGCAGTTCTTC. Translated, it gives CASNPSGRNEQFF.

The chain employs TRBV9 and TRBJ1-2, with no clear D. Per the germline V gene, CDR1 is SGDLS and CDR2 is YYNGEE. CDR3 size: 15 residues. Trimming removed 4 bases from V and 7 bases from J, with 20 bases in between. The CDR3 nucleotides read TGTGCCAGCAGCCTCACACAACTAGAGACGGGTGGCTACACCTTC. It specifies CASSLTQLETGGYTF.

The CDR3 DNA reads as TGTGCCAGCAGCTTGGAGAGGAACTATGGCTACACCTTC. Translated, it gives CASSLERNYGYTF. The chain recombines TRBV5-6 with TRBJ1-2, with unresolved D. The germline V gene encodes CDR1 SGHDT and CDR2 YYEEEE. Trimming stripped 0 bases from V and 2 bases from J, with 5 bases between. CDR3 size: 13 residues.

The V call is TRBV5-1, the J call TRBJ1-1; the D is unclear. CDR3 length: 13 residues. The V end was cut by 7 bases, the J end by 5 bases, with 15 bases between. Germline-derived CDR1 and CDR2 are SGHRS and YFSETQ. The CDR3 DNA is TGCGCCAGCCATACACGGTTCGGGACTGAAGCTTTCTTT. Protein product: CASHTRFGTEAFF.

The J gene is TRBJ2-1, the V gene TRBV10-3; 10 bases line up with TRBD2. The germline V gene encodes CDR1 ENHRY and CDR2 SYGVKD. The CDR3 loop spans 12 amino acids. V was pared by 8 bases and J by 7 bases, with 2 bases of the junction left unmatched. CDR3 loop: CAIGLAENEQFF. The CDR3 nucleotides read TGTGCCATCGGACTAGCGGAGAATGAGCAGTTCTTC.

Sample share makes this clone medium-sized. J is TRBJ2-7 and V is TRBV3-1 (or the pseudogene TRBV3-2), with TRBD1 identical over 8 bases. Germline values: CDR1 LGHDT, CDR2 YNNKEL (reference sequence). J lost 2 bases, V lost 0 bases, and 6 bases had no gene match. This CDR3 has 16 residues. The CDR3 protein is CASSQDRQGFTYEQYF. The CDR3 DNA sequence: TGTGCCAGCAGCCAAGATCGACAGGGGTTCACCTACGAGCAGTACTTC.

The V gene is TRBV7-9, the J gene TRBJ1-2, with a tentative D call TRBD1 (6 bases). Germline V CDR1 and CDR2: SEHNR, FQNEAQ (reference sequence). Trimming took 0 bases from V and 4 from J, leaving 18 bases between them. The CDR3 covers 17 residues. The CDR3 DNA sequence: TGTGCCAGCAGCTTAGCGAGTGGGACACTAGGGCCCTATGGCTACACCTTC. This gives the protein CASSLASGTLGPYGYTF.

The chain has TRBV28 and TRBJ1-2; the match to TRBD1 covers 9 bases. Germline trimming cut 7 bases from V and 5 bases from J; bases unmatched to any gene: 8. Germline loops: CDR1 MDHEN, CDR2 SYDVKM. This CDR3 has 14 amino acids. The CDR3 sequence: CASKIGQGTYGYTF. CDR3 in DNA: TGTGCCAGCAAAATAGGACAGGGGACATATGGCTACACCTTC.

V is TRBV23-1 and J is TRBJ1-1; 9 positions agree with TRBD1. TRBV23-1 is noted as an ORF with a role that remains uncertain. The CDR3 spans 17 residues. V lost 6 bases and J lost 3; bases outside the gene matches: 14. The CDR3 is CASSEDQQGAPDTEAFF. The CDR3 DNA reads as TGCGCCAGCAGCGAAGATCAACAGGGGGCGCCGGACACTGAAGCTTTCTTT.

V and J are TRBV5-8 and TRBJ1-2; 11 positions match TRBD1. The germline V gene has CDR1 SGHTS and CDR2 YDEGEE. The CDR3 has 16 residues. After removal of 4 bases from V and 3 bases from J, the junction contained 8 bases not matched to a gene. CDR3: CASSAWTGGWDYGYTF. CDR3 DNA: TGTGCCAGCAGCGCCTGGACAGGGGGCTGGGACTATGGCTACACCTTC.

CDR3 in amino acids: CASSPMGGLNTGELFF. CDR3 DNA sequence: TGTGCCAGCAGTCCAATGGGGGGATTGAACACCGGGGAGCTGTTTTTT. The chain is built from TRBV7-3 and TRBJ2-2; a possible D gene is TRBD2 (6 bases). V shed 6 bases and J shed 1 base, with 15 bases lying between them. This CDR3 has 16 residues. The V gene's germline CDR1 is SGHTA and CDR2 FQGTGA.

The V gene is TRBV6-5, the J gene TRBJ2-7, with 8 nucleotides matching TRBD1. The V segment lost 6 bases and the J segment 4 bases; nucleotides outside the gene matches: 5. The germline CDR1 and CDR2 sequences are MNHEY and SVGAGI. The CDR3 covers 13 residues. The CDR3 loop reads CASRRQGSYEQYF. As DNA, the CDR3 is TGTGCCAGCAGGAGACAGGGGAGTTACGAGCAGTACTTC.

V and J are TRBV2 and TRBJ1-2; D might be TRBD1 (5 bases). The V gene lost 9 bases and the J gene lost 5 bases, with 16 bases spanning the gap. The germline CDR1 and CDR2 sequences are SNHLY and FYNNEI. The CDR3 is 13 residues long. DNA of the CDR3: TGTGCCAGTTACCGGGGGACCACTTATGGCTACACCTTC. This encodes CASYRGTTYGYTF.

The V gene is TRBV7-8, the J gene TRBJ2-2; 8 bases match TRBD2. Germline CDR1 is SGHVS and CDR2 is FQNEAQ. The CDR3 extends over 17 amino acids. Germline trimming cut 1 base from V and 3 bases from J; bases unmatched to any gene: 7. The CDR3 DNA reads as TGTGCCAGCAGCTTAGTGTCCGGGAGGGGATACACCGGGGAGCTGTTTTTT. Amino acid sequence: CASSLVSGRGYTGELFF.

This chain connects TRBV2 to TRBJ2-1; 14 bases are a match to TRBD2. V was clipped by 5 bases and J by 0 bases; unmatched bases: 6. The CDR3 contains 18 residues. CDR1 is SNHLY and CDR2 is FYNNEI in the germline V gene. The CDR3 is CASSRLAGGPGSYNEQFF. CDR3 bases: TGTGCCAGCAGTCGACTAGCGGGGGGGCCCGGCTCCTACAATGAGCAGTTCTTC.

The chain is built from TRBV6-5 and TRBJ2-1, with 11 bases identical to TRBD1. This CDR3 region has 16 residues. The trim removed 4 bases at V and 9 bases at J, leaving 11 bases unmatched. The germline gives CDR1 MNHEY, CDR2 SVGAGI. This chain's CDR3 is CASSSGTGTGGTEQFF. In DNA, the CDR3 is TGTGCCAGCAGTTCCGGGACCGGGACAGGGGGAACTGAGCAGTTCTTC.

The chain employs TRBV7-3 and TRBJ1-2, with 9 bases that match TRBD1. Germline CDR1 is SGHTA and CDR2 is FQGTGA. Trimming at V came to 5 bases and at J to 4 bases, leaving 11 bases not matched to a gene. This CDR3 spans 16 amino acids. CDR3 bases: TGTGCCAGCAGCCCGAACGGACAGGGGAAGATCTATGGCTACACCTTC. Its protein is CASSPNGQGKIYGYTF. The full variable domain, in which reference TRBV7-3 and TRBJ1-2 provide the parts outside the CDR3, is GAGVSQTPSNKVTEKGKYVELRCDPISGHTALYWYRQSLGQGPEFLIYFQGTGAADDSGLPNDRFFAVRPEGSVSTLKIQRTERGDSAVYLCASSPNGQGKIYGYTFGSGTRLTVV.

The rearrangement joins TRBV2 to TRBJ1-5; TRBD1 matches 8 bases. The junction had 3 bases not matched to a gene; V was cut back by 4 bases and J by 1 base. The CDR3 contains 15 residues. The germline V gene encodes CDR1 SNHLY and CDR2 FYNNEI. The CDR3 loop is CASSVDRGSNQPQHF. As DNA, the CDR3 is TGTGCCAGCAGTGTTGACAGGGGAAGCAATCAGCCCCAGCATTTT.

The chain is built from TRBV6-2 or TRBV6-3 and TRBJ1-1; D might be TRBD1 (5 bases). CDR1 and CDR2 (germline): MNHEY, SVGEGT. V shed 5 bases and J shed 1 base, with 5 bases lying between them. This CDR3 region has 12 residues. The DNA of the CDR3 is TGTGCCAGCAGTGACAGGAACACTGAAGCTTTCTTT. Protein product: CASSDRNTEAFF.

This clone was seen once. The rearrangement links TRBV10-3 to TRBJ2-5; 9 nucleotides align to TRBD1. V lost 6 bases to trimming and J lost 0 bases; unmatched junction nucleotides: 8. The CDR3 is 16 amino acids. The germline V gene has CDR1 ENHRY and CDR2 SYGVKD. This CDR3 reads CAIRPGTGPYQETQYF. CDR3 nucleotides: TGTGCCATCAGACCTGGGACAGGGCCCTACCAAGAGACCCAGTACTTC.

The V gene is TRBV7-2, the J gene TRBJ2-3, with D perhaps TRBD1 (6 bases). The CDR3 sequence is 14 residues long. Trimming removed 5 bases from V and 1 base from J, with 10 bases in between. CDR1 and CDR2 from the germline V gene are SGHTA and FQGNSA. The CDR3 nucleotides are TGTGCCAGCAGCGGACAGACCCGCACAGATACGCAGTATTTT. Translating gives CASSGQTRTDTQYF.

The V and J genes are TRBV6-5 and TRBJ1-1, with D tentatively TRBD1 (5 bases). The germline V gene encodes CDR1 MNHEY and CDR2 SVGAGI. Between the trimmed V and J ends, which lost 6 bases and 1 base, there was a span of 9 bases. CDR3 length: 13 amino acids. CDR3 bases: TGTGCCAGCAGGACTCAGGGGAACACTGAAGCTTTCTTT. It encodes CASRTQGNTEAFF.

This chain uses TRBV27 with TRBJ1-4; D perhaps matches TRBD1 (6 bases). This CDR3 contains 12 residues. The V end lost 6 bases, the J end lost 10 bases, and 12 bases lay between the germline ends. The germline V gene has CDR1 MNHEY and CDR2 SMNVEV (reference sequence). The CDR3 region has the DNA TGTGCCAGCAGGAGGGGGGGAGGAAAACTGTTTTTT. Translated: CASRRGGGKLFF.

As regards this clone: This same CDR3 is encoded by further DNA sequences in the sample. The chain links TRBV7-9 to TRBJ2-7; D ambiguous. V was pared by 3 bases and J by 4 bases, with 7 bases between. Germline CDR1 SEHNR, CDR2 FQNEAQ (reference sequence). This CDR3 comprises 12 residues. The CDR3 DNA sequence: TGTGCCAGCAGCTTCTCCCGTTACGAGCAGTACTTC. It specifies CASSFSRYEQYF.

This sequence joins TRBV10-1 and TRBJ2-5, with 9 nucleotides matching TRBD2. V shed 2 bases, J shed 5 bases, and the junction held 0 bases outside the gene matches. The V gene's germline CDR1 is WNHNN and CDR2 SYGVQD (reference sequence). This CDR3 spans 13 amino acids. The CDR3 DNA sequence: TGCGCCAGCAGTGAGAGCGGGAGGGAGACCCAGTACTTC. Its translation is CASSESGRETQYF.

J is TRBJ1-1 and V is TRBV29-1, with D maybe TRBD1 (6 bases). The CDR3 has 13 amino acids. Trimming stripped 6 bases from V and 0 bases from J, with 11 bases between. The germline V gene encodes CDR1 SQVTM and CDR2 ANQGSEA. This chain's CDR3 is CSVVTGLNTEAFF. The CDR3 region has the DNA TGCAGCGTAGTAACAGGGCTGAACACTGAAGCTTTCTTT.

This clone was observed a single time. This rearrangement joins TRBV28 to TRBJ1-4; no clear D gene. Germline lookup yields CDR1 MDHEN and CDR2 SYDVKM. There are 13 residues in the CDR3. V dropped 3 bases and J dropped 7 bases, with 9 bases sitting between them. DNA of the CDR3: TGTGCCAGCAGTTTCGTGGTAGTTGAAAAACTGTTTTTT. It translates to CASSFVVVEKLFF.

This clone has more than one count but fewer than ten. V gene TRBV7-2 combines with J gene TRBJ2-7; tentative D call: TRBD1 (5 bases). The V and J ends lost 0 bases and 7 bases respectively, with 25 bases between them. From germline, CDR1 is SGHTA and CDR2 FQGNSA. This CDR3 has 18 residues. CDR3 protein: CASSLAAGKVGHILEQYF. The CDR3 DNA reads as TGTGCCAGCAGCTTAGCGGCAGGGAAAGTGGGCCATATCTTAGAGCAGTACTTC.

The chain joins TRBV19 to TRBJ1-2; TRBD1 aligns across 9 bases. J lost 6 bases, V lost 7 bases, and 12 bases had no gene match. The CDR3 covers 15 residues. Germline V gene data show CDR1 as LNHDA and CDR2 as SQIVND (reference sequence). The CDR3 protein is CASKITGGAVNGYTF. DNA for the CDR3: TGTGCCAGTAAGATAACAGGGGGCGCCGTCAATGGCTACACCTTC. The variable domain in full, with the rest retrieved from reference TRBV19 and TRBJ1-2, is DGGITQSPKYLFRKEGQNVTLSCEQNLNHDAMYWYRQDPGQGLRLIYYSQIVNDFQKGDIAEGYSVSREKKESFPLTVTSAQKNPTAFYLCASKITGGAVNGYTFGSGTRLTVV.